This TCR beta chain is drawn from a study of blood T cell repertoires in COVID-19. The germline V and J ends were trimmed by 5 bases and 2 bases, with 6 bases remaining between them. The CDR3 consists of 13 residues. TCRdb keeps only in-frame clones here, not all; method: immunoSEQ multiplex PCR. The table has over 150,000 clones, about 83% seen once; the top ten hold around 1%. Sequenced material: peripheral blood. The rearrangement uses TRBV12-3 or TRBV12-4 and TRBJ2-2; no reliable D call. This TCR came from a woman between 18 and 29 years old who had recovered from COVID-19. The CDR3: CASSLFNTGELFF. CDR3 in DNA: TGTGCCAGCAGTCTCTTCAACACCGGGGAGCTGTTTTTT.